The source of this T cell receptor (beta chain) is a study of OX40 agonist ivuxolimab in advanced cancers. Overall study context: Earlier treatment with anti-PD-1, anti-PD-L1 or anti-CTLA-4 was permitted, and 30% to 40% had received some.

Deletions cut 6 bases from V and 7 bases from J, with 18 bases between. This CDR3 is built from 14 residues. In germline, CDR1 is LNHDA, CDR2 SQIVND (reference sequence). The method was immunoSEQ multiplex PCR; TCRdb's version includes in-frame clones alone and lacks a portion of them. The table records fewer than 80,000 clones, around 80% of them present only once. The sequenced sample was CD4+ or CD8+ T cells sorted from blood, obtained in a trial of the OX40 agonist ivuxolimab. This chain links TRBV19 with TRBJ2-5, with D possibly TRBD1 on 6 matching bases. This receptor was obtained from an adult with an advanced solid tumor such as melanoma, head and neck, liver or kidney cancer. The CDR3 sequence is CASSRTGQRVTQYF. In nucleotides, the CDR3 is TGTGCCAGTAGCCGGACGGGACAAAGAGTGACCCAGTACTTC. Complete variable domain (other parts from reference TRBV19 and TRBJ2-5): DGGITQSPKYLFRKEGQNVTLSCEQNLNHDAMYWYRQDPGQGLRLIYYSQIVNDFQKGDIAEGYSVSREKKESFPLTVTSAQKNPTAFYLCASSRTGQRVTQYFGPGTRLLVL.